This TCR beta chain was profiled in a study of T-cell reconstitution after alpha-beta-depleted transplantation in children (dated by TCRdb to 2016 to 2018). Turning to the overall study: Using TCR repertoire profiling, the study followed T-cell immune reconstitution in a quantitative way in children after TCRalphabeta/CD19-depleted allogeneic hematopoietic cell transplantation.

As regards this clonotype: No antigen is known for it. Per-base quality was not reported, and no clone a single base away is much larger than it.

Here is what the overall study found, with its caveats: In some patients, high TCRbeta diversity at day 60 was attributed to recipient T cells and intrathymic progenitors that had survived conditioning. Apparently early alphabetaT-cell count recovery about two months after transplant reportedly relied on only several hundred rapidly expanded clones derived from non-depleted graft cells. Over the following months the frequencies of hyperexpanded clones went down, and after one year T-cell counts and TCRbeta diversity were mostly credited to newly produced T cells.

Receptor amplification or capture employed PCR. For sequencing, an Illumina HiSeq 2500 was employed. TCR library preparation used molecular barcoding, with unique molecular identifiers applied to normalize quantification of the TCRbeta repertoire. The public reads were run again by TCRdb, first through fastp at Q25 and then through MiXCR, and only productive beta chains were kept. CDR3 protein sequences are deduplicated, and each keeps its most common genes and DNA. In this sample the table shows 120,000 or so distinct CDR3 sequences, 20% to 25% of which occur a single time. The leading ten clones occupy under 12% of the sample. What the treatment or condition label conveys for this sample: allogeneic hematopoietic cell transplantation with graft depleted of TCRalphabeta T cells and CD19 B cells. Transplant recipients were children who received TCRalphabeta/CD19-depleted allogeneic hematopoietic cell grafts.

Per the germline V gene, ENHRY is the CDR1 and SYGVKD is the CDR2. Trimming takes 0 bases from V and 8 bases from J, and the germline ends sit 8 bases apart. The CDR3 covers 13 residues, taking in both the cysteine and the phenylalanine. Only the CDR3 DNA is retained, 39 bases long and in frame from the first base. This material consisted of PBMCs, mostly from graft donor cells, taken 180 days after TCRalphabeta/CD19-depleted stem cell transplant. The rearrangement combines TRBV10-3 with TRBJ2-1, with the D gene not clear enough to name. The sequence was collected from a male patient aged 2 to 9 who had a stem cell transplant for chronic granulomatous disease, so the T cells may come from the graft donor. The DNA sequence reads TGTGCCATCAGTGAGTCCGGTCTCGATGAGCAGTTCTTC. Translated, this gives CAISESGLDEQFF.